This T cell receptor (beta chain) was found in a study of T cells in Graves' hyperthyroidism and ophthalmopathy. The investigators amplified TCR beta CDR3 regions from RNA transcripts. Researchers ran a first-round RT-PCR on the TCR CDR3 using the HTBI primer set. MiXCR was run by TCRdb on the multiplex PCR reads, yielding one entry per CDR3 protein. The data show over 400,000 distinct CDR3 sequences, 20% to 25% seen once. This clonotype occurred many times. Looked up from germline, CDR1 is SQVTM and CDR2 is ANQGSEA. Trimming cost V 5 bases and J 6 bases, with 12 bases left between them. This CDR3 region has 12 residues.

The receptor comes from a woman between 65 and 79 years old with Graves' ophthalmopathy. The J gene is TRBJ2-3, the V gene TRBV29-1, with TRBD1 as a possible D gene (6 bases). Material: blood. The CDR3: CSVRTGYDTQYF. The CDR3 DNA is TGCAGCGTTCGCACAGGGTACGATACGCAGTATTTT.